This is a list of T cell receptor beta chains from one sample in a study of CD8+CD57+ T cells in acquired aplastic anemia. TCRdb called the reads again in MiXCR, with one record for every CDR3 protein. In the table there are fewer than 85,000 distinct CDR3 sequences, around 70% of which are singletons. Sequencing was done on a sample of sorted CD4+, CD8+, or CD8+CD57+ T cells (not recorded which) from PBMCs. Receptors originate from a human donor with aplastic anemia. CDR3s include the opening cysteine and the closing phenylalanine or tryptophan. A D gene is named only where the DNA matches it firmly. Size tells how often a clone was seen (once, few, many) or the class of an expanded clone, and some rows leave it out.

d_call: TRBD1; v_call: TRBV20-1; cdr3_length: 17; j_call: TRBJ1-5; clone_size: -; cdr3_nt: TGCAGTGCTACCTTGGGACAGGGGGTGGTCGGCAATCAGCCCCAGCATTTT; cdr3_aa: CSATLGQGVVGNQPQHF
d_call: -; v_call: TRBV7-6; cdr3_length: 13; j_call: TRBJ1-6; clone_size: -; cdr3_nt: TGTGCCAGCAGCTTCTCGGAGGATTCACCCCTCCACTTT; cdr3_aa: CASSFSEDSPLHF
d_call: TRBD1; v_call: TRBV11-1; cdr3_length: 15; j_call: TRBJ2-1; clone_size: once; cdr3_nt: TGTGCCAGCAGTCCCGGGACAGGGATACACAATGAGCAGTTCTTC; cdr3_aa: CASSPGTGIHNEQFF
d_call: TRBD1; v_call: TRBV5-1; cdr3_length: 13; j_call: TRBJ2-7; clone_size: many; cdr3_nt: TGCGCCAGCGGGACAGGGGGAGACTACGAGCAGTACTTC; cdr3_aa: CASGTGGDYEQYF
d_call: -; v_call: TRBV7-6; cdr3_length: 14; j_call: TRBJ2-7; clone_size: -; cdr3_nt: TGTGCCAGCAGCTCCGAGATGGGGACCTACGAGCAGTACTTC; cdr3_aa: CASSSEMGTYEQYF
d_call: TRBD1; v_call: TRBV7-2; cdr3_length: 14; j_call: TRBJ2-7; clone_size: -; cdr3_nt: TGTGCCAGCAGCTTAGGGACAGGGCGCTACGAGCAGTACTTC; cdr3_aa: CASSLGTGRYEQYF
d_call: -; v_call: TRBV19; cdr3_length: 14; j_call: TRBJ1-6; clone_size: many; cdr3_nt: TGTGCCAGTAGTATAGGACAGAACCGTTCACCCCTCCACTTT; cdr3_aa: CASSIGQNRSPLHF
d_call: -; v_call: TRBV7-9; cdr3_length: 13; j_call: TRBJ1-4; clone_size: -; cdr3_nt: TGTGCCAGCAGCTTAGGAGCAGGAGAAAAACTGTTTTTT; cdr3_aa: CASSLGAGEKLFF
d_call: TRBD1; v_call: TRBV29-1; cdr3_length: 15; j_call: TRBJ2-1; clone_size: -; cdr3_nt: TGCAGCGTTGGAAGCAGGGGGCTTTTGGACAATGAGCAGTTCTTC; cdr3_aa: CSVGSRGLLDNEQFF
d_call: -; v_call: TRBV15; cdr3_length: 16; j_call: TRBJ1-6; clone_size: once; cdr3_nt: TGTGCCACCATCCCCTTGGGAAACCGGGGGAATTCACCCCTCCACTTT; cdr3_aa: CATIPLGNRGNSPLHF
d_call: -; v_call: TRBV25-1; cdr3_length: 14; j_call: TRBJ1-2; clone_size: once; cdr3_nt: TGTGCCAGCAGTGAACCCGGGACATCCTATGGCTACACCTTC; cdr3_aa: CASSEPGTSYGYTF
d_call: -; v_call: TRBV15; cdr3_length: 14; j_call: TRBJ2-5; clone_size: -; cdr3_nt: TGTGCCACCAGCAGAGATGGTGGGGGGAAGACCCAGTACTTC; cdr3_aa: CATSRDGGGKTQYF
d_call: -; v_call: TRBV10-3; cdr3_length: 13; j_call: TRBJ2-7; clone_size: few; cdr3_nt: TGTGCCATCAGTGAGTCAGGAGTCTACGAGCAGTACTTC; cdr3_aa: CAISESGVYEQYF
d_call: TRBD1; v_call: TRBV10-3; cdr3_length: 13; j_call: TRBJ2-7; clone_size: -; cdr3_nt: TGTGCCACCTCCGGGACAGGGAGCTACGAGCAGTACTTC; cdr3_aa: CATSGTGSYEQYF
d_call: -; v_call: TRBV20-1; cdr3_length: 12; j_call: TRBJ1-1; clone_size: -; cdr3_nt: TGCAGTGCTACCCCTCAGGGGACTGAAGCTTTCTTT; cdr3_aa: CSATPQGTEAFF
d_call: TRBD2; v_call: TRBV20-1; cdr3_length: 18; j_call: TRBJ2-6; clone_size: -; cdr3_nt: TGCAGTGCTAGGGGGGCTAGCGGGGGCGACTCTGGGGCCAACGTCCTGACTTTC; cdr3_aa: CSARGASGGDSGANVLTF
d_call: TRBD1; v_call: TRBV24-1; cdr3_length: 16; j_call: TRBJ1-5; clone_size: -; cdr3_nt: TGTGCCGCCACCGTCGCCAGACAGGGTCCGAGTCAGCCCCAGCATTTT; cdr3_aa: CAATVARQGPSQPQHF
d_call: -; v_call: TRBV29-1; cdr3_length: 15; j_call: TRBJ2-2; clone_size: -; cdr3_nt: TGCAGCGTAGTAACGACAGGACCCAACACCGGGGAGCTGTTTTTT; cdr3_aa: CSVVTTGPNTGELFF
d_call: -; v_call: TRBV15; cdr3_length: 16; j_call: TRBJ2-1; clone_size: -; cdr3_nt: TGTGCCACCAGCAGAGCCGGGAGTAGCGGCTACAATGAGCAGTTCTTC; cdr3_aa: CATSRAGSSGYNEQFF
d_call: -; v_call: TRBV7-8; cdr3_length: 16; j_call: TRBJ2-4; clone_size: -; cdr3_nt: TGTGCCAGCAGCTTTAAGGGTGTCATCGTCAAAAACATTCAGTACTTC; cdr3_aa: CASSFKGVIVKNIQYF
d_call: -; v_call: TRBV3-1; cdr3_length: 15; j_call: TRBJ2-3; clone_size: -; cdr3_nt: TGTGCCAGCAGCCATAACAGGGCCCGCACAGATACGCAGTATTTT; cdr3_aa: CASSHNRARTDTQYF
d_call: -; v_call: TRBV7-9; cdr3_length: 13; j_call: TRBJ2-1; clone_size: once; cdr3_nt: TGTGCCAGCAGCCAGCCCCGGACACATGAGCAGTTCTTC; cdr3_aa: CASSQPRTHEQFF
d_call: TRBD1; v_call: TRBV15; cdr3_length: 15; j_call: TRBJ2-7; clone_size: -; cdr3_nt: TGTGCCACCAGCTTGGGACAGGCGAGCTCCTACGAGCAGTACTTC; cdr3_aa: CATSLGQASSYEQYF
d_call: TRBD2; v_call: TRBV2; cdr3_length: 14; j_call: TRBJ2-7; clone_size: -; cdr3_nt: TGTGCCAGCAGCTTAGTTCTAGCGGGATACGAGCAGTACTTC; cdr3_aa: CASSLVLAGYEQYF